The present T cell receptor beta chain was sequenced within a study of blood T cell repertoires in COVID-19. On the study more broadly: COVID-19 samples collected from the United States, Italy and Spain covered acute and convalescent phases.

Germline CDR1 reads SNHLY; CDR2 reads FYNNEI. Trimming shortened V by 2 bases and J by 3 bases, and 11 bases separated the two germline ends. The CDR3 spans 14 residues. As handled by the study authors: The authors estimated nucleated cell counts from reference gene primer amplification. TCRdb's table, derived via immunoSEQ multiplex PCR, lists solely in-frame clones and lacks some. The DNA gave D and trimming, while V, J and clone size come from that table. This table has hundreds of thousands of clones, roughly nine tenths appearing once. The Seattle patients joined while their infection was active and were tracked longitudinally afterward. This clone was observed once.

The receptor was derived from a man in his late teens or twenties with COVID-19, enrolled during active disease. Source material: peripheral blood. The rearrangement uses TRBV2 and TRBJ2-7; no clear D gene. CDR3 sequence (DNA): TGTGCCAGCAGTGAAACTGGTCATAACTACGAGCAGTACTTC. Its protein product is CASSETGHNYEQYF.